The 10 T cell receptor beta chains reported below all come from one sample, sequenced in a study of cytomegalovirus exposure and HLA in healthy donors. The PCR ran on 60 Vbeta and 13 Jbeta primers. TCRdb's table, derived via immunoSEQ multiplex PCR, lists solely in-frame clones and lacks some. The data hold some 200,000 clones, with approximately 59% observed a single time. The sequenced sample consisted of PBMCs. The receptor source for this set is a middle-aged man in good health and CMV-seronegative.

The rearrangement joins TRBV7-9 to TRBJ2-7; possibly TRBD2 for D (5 bases). V lost 0 bases and J lost 7, with 10 bases in between. Per the germline V gene, CDR1 is SEHNR and CDR2 is FQNEAQ (reference sequence). The CDR3 is 13 amino acids. This CDR3 is CASSLARVQEQYF. Here the CDR3 DNA reads TGTGCCAGCAGCTTAGCGAGGGTCCAGGAGCAGTACTTC.

The V call is TRBV7-2, the J call TRBJ1-1, with D maybe TRBD1 (5 bases). Germline V gene sequence: CDR1 SGHTA, CDR2 FQGNSA. V dropped 5 bases and J dropped 10 bases, with 17 bases sitting between them. The length of the CDR3 is 13 residues. As DNA, the CDR3 is TGTGCCAGCAGCCCAGGGCTATTATGGGGAGCTTTCTTT. This translates into CASSPGLLWGAFF.

V is TRBV11-2 and J is TRBJ2-7; TRBD1 matches 10 bases. The J segment lost 4 bases and the V segment lost 1 base, leaving 7 bases of the junction unmatched. Germline V CDR1 and CDR2: SGHAT, FQNNGV. The CDR3 is 16 residues long. The DNA of the CDR3 is TGTGCCAGCAGCTTAGGCCTTAGACAGGGGGCGTACGAGCAGTACTTC. As protein: CASSLGLRQGAYEQYF.

This chain connects TRBV19 to TRBJ1-5; 9 positions match TRBD1. V shed 6 bases, J shed 6 bases, and the junction held 3 bases outside the gene matches. The germline V gene has CDR1 LNHDA and CDR2 SQIVND (reference sequence). This CDR3 spans 13 amino acids. CDR3 in DNA: TGTGCCAGTAGACAGGGGGCGGTTCAGCCCCAGCATTTT. Protein sequence: CASRQGAVQPQHF.

In its sample, this clone was seen a few times. The chain uses TRBV18 and TRBJ2-3, with D unresolved. This CDR3 region has 15 residues. The V gene's germline CDR1 is KGHSH and CDR2 LQKENI. Trimming stripped 3 bases from V and 3 bases from J, with 13 bases between. CDR3 region: CASSPSARGTDTQYF. Written as DNA, the CDR3 is TGTGCCAGCTCACCCTCCGCTAGAGGAACAGATACGCAGTATTTT. The whole variable domain, remainder taken from reference TRBV18 and TRBJ2-3, is NAGVMQNPRHLVRRRGQEARLRCSPMKGHSHVYWYRQLPEEGLKFMVYLQKENIIDESGMPKERFSAEFPKEGPSILRIQQVVRGDSAAYFCASSPSARGTDTQYFGPGTRLTVL.

This clone was found once. This sequence joins TRBV27 and TRBJ1-4; 7 bases align to TRBD1. From germline, CDR1 is MNHEY and CDR2 SMNVEV (reference sequence). The CDR3 is 14 residues long. V lost 6 bases, J lost 3 bases, and 4 bases stayed unmatched. CDR3 loop: CASSFTGANEKLFF. The CDR3, as DNA: TGTGCCAGCAGCTTCACAGGGGCTAATGAAAAACTGTTTTTT.

This chain joins TRBV5-1 and TRBJ2-5; D might be TRBD2 (6 bases). The CDR3 has 13 amino acids. V was cut by 2 bases and J by 7 bases, with 12 bases left in between. Germline-derived CDR1 and CDR2 are SGHRS and YFSETQ. The CDR3 DNA follows: TGCGCCAGCAGCTTTAGTCAGGGAGGGACCCAGTACTTC. As protein: CASSFSQGGTQYF.

This chain connects TRBV7-2 to TRBJ1-1; D is unresolved. Germline CDR1 and CDR2: SGHTA and FQGNSA. The CDR3 is 14 amino acids. With 5 bases removed from V and 1 base from J, the gap between germline ends came to 11 bases. The CDR3 nucleotides read TGTGCCAGCAGCCTCCTCGGTTGGAACACTGAAGCTTTCTTT. It translates to CASSLLGWNTEAFF.

The gene calls are TRBV2 and TRBJ2-5; 8 positions match TRBD1. The J call could be wrong; TRBJ2-7 is a better fit for the DNA end. This CDR3 is built from 14 residues. Germline CDR1 and CDR2: SNHLY and FYNNEI. The CDR3 region has the DNA TGTGCCAGCAGTGCCCGGACAGGGTGGTACGAGCAGTACTTC. It yields the protein CASSARTGWYEQYF.

The chain has TRBV4-3 and TRBJ2-5; D is undetermined. The CDR3 extends over 17 amino acids. In germline, CDR1 is LGHNA, CDR2 YSLEER. The V end was cut by 1 base, the J end by 3 bases, with 18 bases between. This CDR3 reads CASSQGHGGGFEETQYF. The CDR3 nucleotides read TGCGCCAGCAGCCAAGGCCATGGCGGTGGGTTCGAAGAGACCCAGTACTTC.